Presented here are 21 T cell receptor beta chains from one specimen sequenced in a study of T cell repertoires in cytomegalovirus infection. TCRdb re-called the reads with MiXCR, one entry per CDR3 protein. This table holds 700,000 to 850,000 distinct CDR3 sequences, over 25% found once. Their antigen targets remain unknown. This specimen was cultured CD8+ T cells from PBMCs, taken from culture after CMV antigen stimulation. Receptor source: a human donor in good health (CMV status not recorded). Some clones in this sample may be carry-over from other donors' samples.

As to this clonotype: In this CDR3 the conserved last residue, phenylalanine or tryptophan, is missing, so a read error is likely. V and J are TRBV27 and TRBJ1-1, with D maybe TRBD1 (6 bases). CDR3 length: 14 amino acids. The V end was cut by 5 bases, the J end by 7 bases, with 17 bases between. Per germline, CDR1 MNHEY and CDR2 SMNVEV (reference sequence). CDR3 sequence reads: CASSTSGTTREAFL. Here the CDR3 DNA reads TGTGCCAGCAGTACCTCCGGGACAACCCGTGAAGCTTTCTTA.

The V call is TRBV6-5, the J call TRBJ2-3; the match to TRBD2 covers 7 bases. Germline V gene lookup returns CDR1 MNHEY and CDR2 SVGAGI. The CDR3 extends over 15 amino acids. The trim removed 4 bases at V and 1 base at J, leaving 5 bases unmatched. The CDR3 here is CASSWEGRGTDTQYF. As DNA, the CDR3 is TGTGCCAGCAGTTGGGAGGGGAGGGGCACAGATACGCAGTATTTT.

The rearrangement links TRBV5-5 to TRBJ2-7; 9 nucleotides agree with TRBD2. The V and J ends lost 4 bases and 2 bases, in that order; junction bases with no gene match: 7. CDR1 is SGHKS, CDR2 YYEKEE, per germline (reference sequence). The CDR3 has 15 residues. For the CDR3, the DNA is TGTGCCAGCAGCCCGGGGTTAGCGGGGGCCTACGAGCAGTACTTC. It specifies CASSPGLAGAYEQYF.

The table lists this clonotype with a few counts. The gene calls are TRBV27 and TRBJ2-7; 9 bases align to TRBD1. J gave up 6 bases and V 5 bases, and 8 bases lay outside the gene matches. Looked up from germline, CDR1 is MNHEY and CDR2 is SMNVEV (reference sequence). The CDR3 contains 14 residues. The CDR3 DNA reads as TGTGCCAGCAGTGCCTCCGGGACAGGGCTCGAGCAGTACTTC. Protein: CASSASGTGLEQYF.

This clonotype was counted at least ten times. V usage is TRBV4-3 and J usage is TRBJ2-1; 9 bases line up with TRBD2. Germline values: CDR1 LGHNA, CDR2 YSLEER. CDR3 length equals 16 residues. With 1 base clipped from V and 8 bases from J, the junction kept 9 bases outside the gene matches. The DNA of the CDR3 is TGCGCCAGCAGCCAAGGCTCCGGGACTAGCTTCTATGAGCAGTTCTTC. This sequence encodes CASSQGSGTSFYEQFF.

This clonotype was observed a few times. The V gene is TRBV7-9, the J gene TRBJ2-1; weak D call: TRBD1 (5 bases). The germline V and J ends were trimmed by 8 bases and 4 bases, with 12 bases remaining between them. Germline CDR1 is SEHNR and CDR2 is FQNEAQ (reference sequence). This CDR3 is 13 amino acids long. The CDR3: CASGHRQYNEQFF. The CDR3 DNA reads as TGTGCCAGCGGGCATAGACAGTACAATGAGCAGTTCTTC.

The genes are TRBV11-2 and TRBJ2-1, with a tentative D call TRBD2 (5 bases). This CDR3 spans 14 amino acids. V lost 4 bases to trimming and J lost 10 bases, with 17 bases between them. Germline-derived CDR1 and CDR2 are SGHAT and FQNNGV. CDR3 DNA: TGTGCCAGCAGCTACGTGAAGAGGGCGCCCGAGCAGTTCTTC. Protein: CASSYVKRAPEQFF.

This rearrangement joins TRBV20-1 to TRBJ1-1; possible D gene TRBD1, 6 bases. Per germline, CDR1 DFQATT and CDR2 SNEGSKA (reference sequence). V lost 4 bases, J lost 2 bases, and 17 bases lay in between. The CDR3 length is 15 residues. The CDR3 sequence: CSATDHRESNTEAFF. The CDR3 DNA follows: TGCAGTGCTACCGACCACAGGGAATCTAACACTGAAGCTTTCTTT.

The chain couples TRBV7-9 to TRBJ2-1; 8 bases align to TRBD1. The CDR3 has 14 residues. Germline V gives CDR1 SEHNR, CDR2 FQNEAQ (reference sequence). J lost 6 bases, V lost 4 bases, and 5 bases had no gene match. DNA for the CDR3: TGTGCCAGCAGCTCCCGGGACAGGAGCAATGAGCAGTTCTTC. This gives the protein CASSSRDRSNEQFF. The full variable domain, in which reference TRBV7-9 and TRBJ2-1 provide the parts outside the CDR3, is DTGVSQNPRHKITKRGQNVTFRCDPISEHNRLYWYRQTLGQGPEFLTYFQNEAQLEKSRLLSDRFSAERPKGSFSTLEIQRTEQGDSAMYLCASSSRDRSNEQFFGPGTRLTVL.

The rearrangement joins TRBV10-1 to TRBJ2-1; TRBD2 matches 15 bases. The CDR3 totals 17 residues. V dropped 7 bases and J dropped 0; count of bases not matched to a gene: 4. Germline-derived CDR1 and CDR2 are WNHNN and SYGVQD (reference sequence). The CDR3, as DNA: TGCGCCAGCACCGGACTAGCGGGGGGGCCCTCCTACAATGAGCAGTTCTTC. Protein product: CASTGLAGGPSYNEQFF.

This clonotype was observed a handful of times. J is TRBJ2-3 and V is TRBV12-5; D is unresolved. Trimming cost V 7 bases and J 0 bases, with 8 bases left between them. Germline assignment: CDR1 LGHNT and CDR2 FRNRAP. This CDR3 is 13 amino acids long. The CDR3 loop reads CASARFSTDTQYF. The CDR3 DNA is TGTGCTAGTGCACGGTTTAGCACAGATACGCAGTATTTT.

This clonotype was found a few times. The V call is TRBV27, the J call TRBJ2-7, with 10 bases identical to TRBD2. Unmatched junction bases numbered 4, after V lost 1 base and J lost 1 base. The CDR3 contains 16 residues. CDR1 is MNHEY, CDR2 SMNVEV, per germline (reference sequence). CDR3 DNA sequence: TGTGCCAGCAGTTTATTGGTAGCGGGGGGTTCCTACGAGCAGTACTTC. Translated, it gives CASSLLVAGGSYEQYF.

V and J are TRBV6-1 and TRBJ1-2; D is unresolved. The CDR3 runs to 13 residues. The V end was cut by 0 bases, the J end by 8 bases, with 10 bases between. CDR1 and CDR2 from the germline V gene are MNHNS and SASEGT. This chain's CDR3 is CASSEAPGSGYTF. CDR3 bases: TGTGCCAGCAGTGAAGCGCCGGGGAGCGGCTACACCTTC.

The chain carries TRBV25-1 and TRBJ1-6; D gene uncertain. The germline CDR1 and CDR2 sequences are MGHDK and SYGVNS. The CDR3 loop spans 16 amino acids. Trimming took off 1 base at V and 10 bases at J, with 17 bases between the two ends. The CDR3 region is CASSEFPTNAGSPLHF. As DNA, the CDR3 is TGTGCCAGCAGTGAATTCCCGACAAACGCGGGCTCACCCCTCCACTTT. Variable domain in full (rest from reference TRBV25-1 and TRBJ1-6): EADIYQTPRYLVIGTGKKITLECSQTMGHDKMYWYQQDPGMELHLIHYSYGVNSTEKGDLSSESTVSRIRTEHFPLTLESARPSHTSQYLCASSEFPTNAGSPLHFGNGTRLTVT.

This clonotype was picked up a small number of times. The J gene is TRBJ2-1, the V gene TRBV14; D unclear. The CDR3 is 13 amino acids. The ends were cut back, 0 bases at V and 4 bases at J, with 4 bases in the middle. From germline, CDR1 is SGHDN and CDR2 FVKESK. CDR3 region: CASSQEEYNEQFF. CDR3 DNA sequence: TGTGCCAGCAGCCAAGAGGAGTACAATGAGCAGTTCTTC.

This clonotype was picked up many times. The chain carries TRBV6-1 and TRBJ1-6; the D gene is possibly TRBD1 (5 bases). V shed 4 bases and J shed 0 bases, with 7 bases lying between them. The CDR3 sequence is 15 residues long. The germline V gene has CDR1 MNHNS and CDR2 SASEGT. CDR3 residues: CASSGQSSYNSPLHF. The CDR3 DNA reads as TGTGCCAGCAGTGGACAGAGCTCCTATAATTCACCCCTCCACTTT.

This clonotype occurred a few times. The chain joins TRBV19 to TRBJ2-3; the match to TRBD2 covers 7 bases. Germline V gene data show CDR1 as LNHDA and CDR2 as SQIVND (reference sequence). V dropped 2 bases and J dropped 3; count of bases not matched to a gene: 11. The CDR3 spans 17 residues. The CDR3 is CASSIFGGGEGTDTQYF. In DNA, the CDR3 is TGTGCCAGTAGTATATTTGGGGGAGGGGAGGGGACAGATACGCAGTATTTT.

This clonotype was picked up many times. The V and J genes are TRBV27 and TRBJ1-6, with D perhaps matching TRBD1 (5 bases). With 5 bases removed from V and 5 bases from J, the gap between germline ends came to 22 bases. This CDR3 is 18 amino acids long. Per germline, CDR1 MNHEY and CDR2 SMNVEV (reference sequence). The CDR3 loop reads CASSQLAFQGIHNSPLHF. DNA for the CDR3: TGTGCCAGCAGTCAATTGGCTTTCCAGGGAATTCATAATTCACCCCTCCACTTT.

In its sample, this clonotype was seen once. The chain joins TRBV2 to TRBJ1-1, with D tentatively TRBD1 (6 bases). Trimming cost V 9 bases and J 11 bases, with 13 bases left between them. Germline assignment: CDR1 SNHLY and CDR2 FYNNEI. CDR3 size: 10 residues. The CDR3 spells CASRGPHAFF. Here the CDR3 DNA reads TGTGCCAGTCGGGGGCCTCACGCTTTCTTT.

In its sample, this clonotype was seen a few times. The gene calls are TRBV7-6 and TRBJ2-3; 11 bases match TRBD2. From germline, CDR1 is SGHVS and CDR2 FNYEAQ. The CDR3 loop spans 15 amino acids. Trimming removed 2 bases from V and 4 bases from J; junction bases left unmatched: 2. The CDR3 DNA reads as TGTGCCAGCAGCTTATATAGCGGGGGGGCAGATACGCAGTATTTT. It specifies CASSLYSGGADTQYF.

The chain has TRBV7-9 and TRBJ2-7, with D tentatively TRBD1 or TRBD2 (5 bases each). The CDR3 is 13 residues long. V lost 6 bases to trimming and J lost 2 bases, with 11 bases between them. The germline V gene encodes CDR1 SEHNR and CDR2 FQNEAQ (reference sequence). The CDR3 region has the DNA TGTGCCAGCAGGAAGGGACCGGCCTACGAGCAGTACGTC. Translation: CASRKGPAYEQYV.